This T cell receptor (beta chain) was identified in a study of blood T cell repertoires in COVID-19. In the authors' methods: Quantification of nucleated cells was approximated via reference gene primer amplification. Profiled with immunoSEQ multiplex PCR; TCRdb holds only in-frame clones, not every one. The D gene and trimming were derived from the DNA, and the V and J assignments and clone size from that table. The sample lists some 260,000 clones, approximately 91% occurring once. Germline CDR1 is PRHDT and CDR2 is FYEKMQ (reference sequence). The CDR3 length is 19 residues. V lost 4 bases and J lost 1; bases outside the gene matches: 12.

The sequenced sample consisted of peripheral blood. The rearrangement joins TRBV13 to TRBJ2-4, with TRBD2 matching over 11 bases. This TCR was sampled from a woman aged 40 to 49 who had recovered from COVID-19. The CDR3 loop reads CASSSLAGVVHDAKNIQYF. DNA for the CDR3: TGTGCCAGCAGCTCACTAGCGGGAGTAGTTCATGACGCCAAAAACATTCAGTACTTC.